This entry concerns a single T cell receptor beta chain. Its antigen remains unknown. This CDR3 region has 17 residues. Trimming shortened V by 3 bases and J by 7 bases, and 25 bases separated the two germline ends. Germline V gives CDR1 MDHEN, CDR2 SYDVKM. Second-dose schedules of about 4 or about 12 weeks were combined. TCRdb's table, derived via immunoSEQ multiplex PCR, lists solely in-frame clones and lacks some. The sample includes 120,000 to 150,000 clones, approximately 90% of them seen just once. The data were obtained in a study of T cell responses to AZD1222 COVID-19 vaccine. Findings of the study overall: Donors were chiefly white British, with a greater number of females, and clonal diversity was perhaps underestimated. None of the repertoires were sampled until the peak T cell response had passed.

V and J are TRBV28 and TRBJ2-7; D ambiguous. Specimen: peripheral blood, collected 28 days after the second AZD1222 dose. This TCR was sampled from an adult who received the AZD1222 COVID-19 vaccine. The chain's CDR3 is CASSFPPSGSSTREQYF. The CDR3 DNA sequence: TGTGCCAGCAGTTTCCCCCCTTCCGGGTCAAGTACGAGGGAGCAGTACTTC.